The 22 T cell receptor beta chains reported below all come from one sample, sequenced in a study of blood T cell repertoires in COVID-19. Data came from immunoSEQ multiplex PCR; TCRdb stores just in-frame clones and leaves some out. The sample shows under 350,000 clones, over 75% of them seen only once. The sample was peripheral blood. Source of these receptors: a human donor in a cohort sampled during active COVID-19.

This clone was observed a single time. This chain uses TRBV19 with TRBJ2-2; D uncertain. Germline values: CDR1 LNHDA, CDR2 SQIVND (reference sequence). V lost 6 bases to trimming and J lost 8 bases, with 10 bases between them. The length of the CDR3 is 12 residues. The CDR3: CASRTFIGELFF. The CDR3 region has the DNA TGTGCCAGTAGGACTTTTATTGGGGAGCTGTTTTTT.

The chain carries TRBV19 and TRBJ2-7; 7 nucleotides line up with TRBD1. After removal of 3 bases from V and 4 bases from J, the junction contained 9 bases not matched to a gene. CDR1 is LNHDA, CDR2 SQIVND, per germline (reference sequence). CDR3 length: 15 residues. For the CDR3, the DNA is TGTGCCAGTAGTATGGTAGGGACAGCACCTTACGAGCAGTACTTC. It encodes CASSMVGTAPYEQYF.

This clone occurred once. This chain connects TRBV6-4 to TRBJ2-7; 10 bases line up with TRBD1. Germline V gene lookup returns CDR1 MRHNA and CDR2 SNTAGT. J lost 7 bases, V lost 8 bases, and 17 bases had no gene match. The CDR3 has 16 amino acids. CDR3 residues: CASAKGGGQGRSEQYF. As DNA, the CDR3 is TGTGCCAGCGCCAAAGGGGGGGGACAGGGGAGATCGGAGCAGTACTTC.

This clone turned up a few times. This chain uses TRBV24-1 with TRBJ2-2; 9 bases agree with TRBD1. The CDR3 is 16 amino acids. V lost 2 bases, J lost 5 bases, and 5 bases stayed unmatched. Germline V gene sequence: CDR1 KGHDR, CDR2 SFDVKD. CDR3 loop: CATSDWGQGETGELFF. In DNA form, the CDR3 reads TGTGCCACCAGTGATTGGGGACAGGGCGAGACCGGGGAGCTGTTTTTT.

The rearrangement uses TRBV11-3 and TRBJ2-3, with TRBD1 matching 10 bases. The CDR3 is 17 amino acids. Germline V CDR1 and CDR2: SGHNT, YENEEA. J was trimmed by 4 bases and V by 5 bases; bases with no gene match: 12. The CDR3 spells CASSPVGPGQGSDTQYF. The CDR3 DNA reads TGTGCCAGCAGCCCTGTTGGACCGGGACAGGGGTCAGATACGCAGTATTTT. Based on the CDR3 plus reference TRBV11-3 and TRBJ2-3, the full variable domain is EAGVVQSPRYKIIEKKQPVAFWCNPISGHNTLYWYLQNLGQGPELLIRYENEEAVDDSQLPKDRFSAERLKGVDSTLKIQPAELGDSAVYLCASSPVGPGQGSDTQYFGPGTRLTVL.

The chain is built from TRBV9 and TRBJ2-1, with 10 bases that match TRBD1. The germline CDR1 and CDR2 sequences are SGDLS and YYNGEE. There are 14 residues in the CDR3. V trimming: 3 bases; J trimming: 7 bases; junction bases outside the gene matches: 4. The CDR3 region is CASSGDRGGNEQFF. The CDR3 DNA reads TGTGCCAGCAGCGGGGACAGGGGAGGGAATGAGCAGTTCTTC. The variable domain in full, completed from reference TRBV9 and TRBJ2-1, reads DSGVTQTPKHLITATGQRVTLRCSPRSGDLSVYWYQQSLDQGLQFLIQYYNGEERAKGNILERFSAQQFPDLHSELNLSSLELGDSALYFCASSGDRGGNEQFFGPGTRLTVL.

J is TRBJ1-2 and V is TRBV10-3; D not resolved. This CDR3 spans 13 amino acids. CDR1 ENHRY and CDR2 SYGVKD come from the germline V gene. V was cut by 2 bases and J by 4 bases, with 8 bases left in between. CDR3 nucleotide sequence: TGTGCCATCAGTGAGCGAACAGCCTATGGCTACACCTTC. Protein: CAISERTAYGYTF.

DNA of the CDR3: TGCGCCAGCACCATAGACAGGCCCGACTATGGCTACACCTTC. This gives the protein CASTIDRPDYGYTF. The rearrangement joins TRBV5-1 to TRBJ1-2, with a possible D match to TRBD1 (6 bases). Per germline, CDR1 SGHRS and CDR2 YFSETQ. The CDR3 is 14 amino acids. V lost 6 bases, J lost 3 bases, and 15 bases lay in between.

The genes are TRBV5-1 and TRBJ1-2; 8 bases line up with TRBD1. CDR3 length equals 15 residues. Losses at the gene ends were 4 bases for V and 4 bases for J; bases not matched to a gene: 9. Germline V gives CDR1 SGHRS, CDR2 YFSETQ. The CDR3 sequence: CASSRGQGEAYGYTF. In DNA form, the CDR3 reads TGCGCCAGCAGCCGTGGACAGGGAGAAGCCTATGGCTACACCTTC.

This clone was recorded only once. The chain combines TRBV6-5 with TRBJ2-2; perhaps TRBD1 as D (6 bases). The CDR3 is 15 amino acids. Trimming took off 6 bases at V and 4 bases at J, with 15 bases between the two ends. The germline gives CDR1 MNHEY, CDR2 SVGAGI. The CDR3, as DNA: TGTGCCAGCAGGCACAGGGTTAGTGCCACCGGGGAGCTGTTTTTT. Protein sequence: CASRHRVSATGELFF.

The rearrangement links TRBV10-1 to TRBJ1-1; 7 bases map to TRBD1. Germline V gene sequence: CDR1 WNHNN, CDR2 SYGVQD (reference sequence). CDR3 length equals 15 residues. Trimming took 2 bases from V and 5 from J; bases not matched to a gene: 8. The CDR3 spells CASSERRGRGTEAFF. The CDR3 DNA reads TGCGCCAGCAGTGAGAGGAGGGGGCGAGGGACTGAAGCTTTCTTT.

The chain uses TRBV4-1 and TRBJ1-6, with 8 positions matching TRBD1. After removal of 2 bases from V and 2 bases from J, the junction contained 8 bases not matched to a gene. In germline, CDR1 is MGHRA, CDR2 YSYEKL. This CDR3 has 18 residues. The CDR3 protein is CASSQLQGASTYNSPLHF. The CDR3 DNA reads TGCGCCAGCAGCCAACTTCAGGGGGCCTCTACCTATAATTCACCCCTCCACTTT.

The chain has TRBV3-1 (or the pseudogene TRBV3-2) and TRBJ1-6; D not resolved. Trimming removed 2 bases from V and 0 bases from J, with 8 bases in between. The CDR3 length is 16 residues. Germline-derived CDR1 and CDR2 are LGHDT and YNNKEL (reference sequence). The CDR3 coding sequence is TGTGCCAGCAGCCAAACGGTTGGCTCCTATAATTCACCCCTCCACTTT. Its translation is CASSQTVGSYNSPLHF.

The V and J genes are TRBV7-3 and TRBJ1-4; tentatively, D is TRBD1 (6 bases). This CDR3 has 16 residues. Germline V gene data show CDR1 as SGHTA and CDR2 as FQGTGA. V lost 5 bases, J lost 0 bases, and 13 bases lay in between. CDR3 in amino acids: CASSPRGPATNEKLFF. The DNA for the CDR3 is TGTGCCAGCAGCCCCAGGGGCCCTGCAACTAATGAAAAACTGTTTTTT. The complete variable domain, with remaining parts taken from reference TRBV7-3 and TRBJ1-4, reads GAGVSQTPSNKVTEKGKYVELRCDPISGHTALYWYRQSLGQGPEFLIYFQGTGAADDSGLPNDRFFAVRPEGSVSTLKIQRTERGDSAVYLCASSPRGPATNEKLFFGSGTQLSVL.

CDR3 residues: CSVPEVYGYTF. The DNA for the CDR3 is TGCAGCGTTCCGGAGGTCTATGGCTACACCTTC. V and J are TRBV29-1 and TRBJ1-2; D ambiguous. The V end lost 5 bases, the J end lost 4 bases, and 8 bases lay between the germline ends. This CDR3 is built from 11 residues. Per the germline V gene, CDR1 is SQVTM and CDR2 is ANQGSEA.

This clone has a count of ten or more. The chain combines TRBV6-5 with TRBJ2-5, with D unclear. Trimming removed 5 bases from V and 0 bases from J, with 7 bases in between. This CDR3 has 13 residues. Germline assignment: CDR1 MNHEY and CDR2 SVGAGI. The CDR3 DNA sequence: TGTGCCAGCAGTAGCACCCACCAAGAGACCCAGTACTTC. Its translation is CASSSTHQETQYF.

Here the CDR3 DNA reads TGTGCCAGCAGCGGTCAGGGGAATTCACCCCTCCACTTT. Encoded protein: CASSGQGNSPLHF. This chain links TRBV9 with TRBJ1-6, with a possible D match to TRBD1 (6 bases). Germline V gene sequence: CDR1 SGDLS, CDR2 YYNGEE. This CDR3 spans 13 amino acids. With 3 bases removed from V and 7 bases from J, the gap between germline ends came to 8 bases.

The rearrangement links TRBV5-1 to TRBJ1-1; 12 nucleotides match TRBD1. The CDR3 sequence is 16 residues long. The J segment lost 3 bases and the V segment lost 4 bases, leaving 7 bases of the junction unmatched. The germline V gene encodes CDR1 SGHRS and CDR2 YFSETQ. Here the CDR3 DNA reads TGCGCCAGCAGCGTAAGGGACAGGGGGCTTGACACTGAAGCTTTCTTT. Amino acids: CASSVRDRGLDTEAFF.

The chain is built from TRBV27 and TRBJ1-1; D unclear. CDR3 length: 13 amino acids. V lost 3 bases, J lost 2 bases, and 7 bases lay in between. Germline CDR1 is MNHEY and CDR2 is SMNVEV (reference sequence). CDR3 sequence (DNA): TGTGCCAGCAGTTTTGTCCAAAACACTGAAGCTTTCTTT. This sequence encodes CASSFVQNTEAFF.

There are a few counts of this clone. J is TRBJ1-6 and V is TRBV6-5; the match to TRBD1 covers 8 bases. The CDR3 runs 15 residues. The germline gives CDR1 MNHEY, CDR2 SVGAGI. Unmatched junction bases numbered 10, after V lost 5 bases and J lost 10 bases. In DNA form, the CDR3 reads TGTGCCAGCAGTACGACGGGAGACAGGGGATCACCCCTCCACTTT. Protein sequence: CASSTTGDRGSPLHF.

This sequence joins TRBV3-1 (or the pseudogene TRBV3-2) and TRBJ2-7; D might be TRBD1 (7 bases). CDR1 is LGHDT and CDR2 is YNNKEL in the germline V gene (reference sequence). V gave up 2 bases and J gave up 2 bases, with 22 bases separating them. The CDR3 is made up of 18 amino acids. CDR3 amino acids: CASSQYGAGQGVTYEQYF. The CDR3 DNA reads as TGTGCCAGCAGCCAATATGGGGCGGGGCAGGGGGTTACCTACGAGCAGTACTTC.

The chain uses TRBV6-5 and TRBJ1-3; the D gene is possibly TRBD1 (5 bases). In germline, CDR1 is MNHEY, CDR2 SVGAGI. The germline V and J ends were trimmed by 0 bases and 1 base, with 10 bases remaining between them. This CDR3 is 16 amino acids long. The CDR3 DNA reads TGTGCCAGCAGTTACTCGAGACGGGGGTCTGGAAACACCATATATTTT. This codes for CASSYSRRGSGNTIYF.